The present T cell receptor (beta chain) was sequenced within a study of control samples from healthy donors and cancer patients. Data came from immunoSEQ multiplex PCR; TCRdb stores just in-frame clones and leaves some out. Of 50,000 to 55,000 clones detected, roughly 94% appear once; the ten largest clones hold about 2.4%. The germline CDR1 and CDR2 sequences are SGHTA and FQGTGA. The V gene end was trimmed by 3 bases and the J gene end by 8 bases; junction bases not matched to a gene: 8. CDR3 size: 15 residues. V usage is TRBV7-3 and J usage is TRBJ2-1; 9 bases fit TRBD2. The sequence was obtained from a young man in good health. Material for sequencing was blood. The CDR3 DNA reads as TGTGCCAGCAGCTTTGGGTGGACTAGCGTATATGAGCAGTTCTTC. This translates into CASSFGWTSVYEQFF.